This TCR beta chain was profiled in a study of blood T cell repertoires in COVID-19. Per the study methods: Amplification of reference gene primers provided the estimated nucleated cell counts. Data came from immunoSEQ multiplex PCR; TCRdb stores just in-frame clones and leaves some out. V and J calls and clone size follow that table, whereas D and trimming were derived from the DNA. Of around 200,000 clones listed, around 80% are singletons. This TCR came from a man aged 50-59 years with active or convalescent COVID-19. Sample: peripheral blood.

The CDR3 DNA follows: TGTGCCAGCAGTGAACGAGACAGGGGGTTCGGGGAGCTGTTTTTT. Residues: CASSERDRGFGELFF. The chain joins TRBV2 to TRBJ2-2; 9 bases agree with TRBD1. CDR1 and CDR2 (germline): SNHLY, FYNNEI. V dropped 2 bases and J dropped 7; count of bases not matched to a gene: 5. This CDR3 is 15 amino acids long.